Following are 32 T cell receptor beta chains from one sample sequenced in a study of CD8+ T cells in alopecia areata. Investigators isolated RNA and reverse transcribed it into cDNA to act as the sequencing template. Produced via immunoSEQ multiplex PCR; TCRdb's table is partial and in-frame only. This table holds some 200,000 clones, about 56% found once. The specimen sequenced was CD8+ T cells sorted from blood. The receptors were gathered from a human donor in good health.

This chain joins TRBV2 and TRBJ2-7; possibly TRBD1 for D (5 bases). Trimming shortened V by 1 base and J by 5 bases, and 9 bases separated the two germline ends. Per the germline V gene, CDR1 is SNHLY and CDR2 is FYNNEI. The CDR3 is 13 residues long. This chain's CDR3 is CASSEGRANEQYF. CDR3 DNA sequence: TGTGCCAGCAGTGAAGGCAGGGCCAACGAGCAGTACTTC.

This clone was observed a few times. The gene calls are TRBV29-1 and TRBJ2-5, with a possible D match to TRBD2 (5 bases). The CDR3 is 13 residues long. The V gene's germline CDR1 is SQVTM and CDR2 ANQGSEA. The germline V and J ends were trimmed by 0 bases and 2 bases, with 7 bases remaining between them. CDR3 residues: CSVEERRQETQYF. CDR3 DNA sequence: TGCAGCGTTGAAGAGCGGAGGCAAGAGACCCAGTACTTC.

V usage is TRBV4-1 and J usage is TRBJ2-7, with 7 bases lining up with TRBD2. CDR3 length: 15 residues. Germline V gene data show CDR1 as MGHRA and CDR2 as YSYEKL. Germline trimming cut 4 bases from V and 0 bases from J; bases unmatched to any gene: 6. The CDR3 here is CASSPTSFTSYEQYF. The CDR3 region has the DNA TGCGCCAGCAGCCCGACTAGCTTCACCTCCTACGAGCAGTACTTC.

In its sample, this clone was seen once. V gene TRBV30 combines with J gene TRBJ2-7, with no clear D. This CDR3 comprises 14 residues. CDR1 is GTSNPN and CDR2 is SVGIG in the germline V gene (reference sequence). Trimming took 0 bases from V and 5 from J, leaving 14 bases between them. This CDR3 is CAWSVISMVDEQYF. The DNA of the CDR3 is TGTGCCTGGAGTGTAATCTCTATGGTCGACGAGCAGTACTTC.

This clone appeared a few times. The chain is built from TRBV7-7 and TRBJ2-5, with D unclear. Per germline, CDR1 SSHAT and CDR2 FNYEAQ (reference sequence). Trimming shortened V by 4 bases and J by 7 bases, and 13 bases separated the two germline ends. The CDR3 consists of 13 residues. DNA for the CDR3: TGTGCCAGCAGCTCCAGACCCGAAGGGACCCAGTACTTC. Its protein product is CASSSRPEGTQYF.

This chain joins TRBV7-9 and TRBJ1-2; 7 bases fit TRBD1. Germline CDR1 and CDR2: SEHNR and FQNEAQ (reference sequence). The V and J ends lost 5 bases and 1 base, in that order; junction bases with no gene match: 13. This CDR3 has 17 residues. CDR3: CASSPSGTDLLNYGYTF. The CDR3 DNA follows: TGTGCCAGCAGCCCCTCCGGGACAGACCTTCTTAACTATGGCTACACCTTC.

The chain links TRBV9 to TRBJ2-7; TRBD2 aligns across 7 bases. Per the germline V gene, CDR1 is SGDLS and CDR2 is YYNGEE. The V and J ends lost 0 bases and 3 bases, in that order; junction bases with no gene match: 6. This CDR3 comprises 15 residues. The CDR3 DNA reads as TGTGCCAGCAGCGTAGATCCAGCGGGGTACTACGAGCAGTACTTC. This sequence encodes CASSVDPAGYYEQYF.

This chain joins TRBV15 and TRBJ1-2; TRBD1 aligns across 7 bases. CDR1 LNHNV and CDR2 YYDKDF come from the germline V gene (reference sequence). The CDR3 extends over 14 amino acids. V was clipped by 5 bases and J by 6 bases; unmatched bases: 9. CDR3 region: CATSLERQGDGYTF. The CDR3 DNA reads TGTGCCACCAGCCTTGAGCGACAGGGCGATGGCTACACCTTC. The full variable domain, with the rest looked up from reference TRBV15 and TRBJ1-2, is DAMVIQNPRYQVTQFGKPVTLSCSQTLNHNVMYWYQQKSSQAPKLLFHYYDKDFNNEADTPDNFQSRRPNTSFCFLDIRSPGLGDTAMYLCATSLERQGDGYTFGSGTRLTVV.

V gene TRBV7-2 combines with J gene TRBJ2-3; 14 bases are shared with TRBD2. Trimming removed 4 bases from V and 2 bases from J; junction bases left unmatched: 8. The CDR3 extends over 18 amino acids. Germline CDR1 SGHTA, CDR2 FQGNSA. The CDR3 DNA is TGTGCCAGCAGCTCCCGACTAGCGGGGGGGCGTTCCACAGATACGCAGTATTTT. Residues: CASSSRLAGGRSTDTQYF. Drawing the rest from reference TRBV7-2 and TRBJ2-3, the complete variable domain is GAGVSQSPSNKVTEKGKDVELRCDPISGHTALYWYRQSLGQGLEFLIYFQGNSAPDKSGLPSDRFSAERTGGSVSTLTIQRTQQEDSAVYLCASSSRLAGGRSTDTQYFGPGTRLTVL.

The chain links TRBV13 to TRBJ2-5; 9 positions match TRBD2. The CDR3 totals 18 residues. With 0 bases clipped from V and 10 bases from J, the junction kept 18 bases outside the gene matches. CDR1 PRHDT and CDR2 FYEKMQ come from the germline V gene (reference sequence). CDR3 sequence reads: CASSLGLDSGLAQGGQYF. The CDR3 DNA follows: TGTGCCAGCAGCTTAGGCCTTGATAGCGGACTAGCGCAAGGGGGCCAGTACTTC.

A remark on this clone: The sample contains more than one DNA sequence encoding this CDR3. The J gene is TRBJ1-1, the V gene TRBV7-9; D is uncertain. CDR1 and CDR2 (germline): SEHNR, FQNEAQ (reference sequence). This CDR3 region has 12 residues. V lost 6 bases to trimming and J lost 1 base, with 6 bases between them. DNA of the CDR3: TGTGCCAGCAGGCGGGGGAACACTGAAGCTTTCTTT. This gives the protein CASRRGNTEAFF.

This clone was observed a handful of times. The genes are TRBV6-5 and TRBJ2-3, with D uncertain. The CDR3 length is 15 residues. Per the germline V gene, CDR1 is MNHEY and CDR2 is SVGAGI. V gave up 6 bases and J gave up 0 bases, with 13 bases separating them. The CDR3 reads CASSDAASSTDTQYF. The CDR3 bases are TGTGCCAGCAGCGATGCGGCCTCCAGCACAGATACGCAGTATTTT.

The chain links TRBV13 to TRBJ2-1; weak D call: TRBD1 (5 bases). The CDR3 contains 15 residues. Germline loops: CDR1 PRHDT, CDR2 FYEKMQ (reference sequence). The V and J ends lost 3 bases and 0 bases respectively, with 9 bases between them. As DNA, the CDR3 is TGTGCCAGCAGCTTGGGAAGGGGCTCCTACAATGAGCAGTTCTTC. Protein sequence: CASSLGRGSYNEQFF.

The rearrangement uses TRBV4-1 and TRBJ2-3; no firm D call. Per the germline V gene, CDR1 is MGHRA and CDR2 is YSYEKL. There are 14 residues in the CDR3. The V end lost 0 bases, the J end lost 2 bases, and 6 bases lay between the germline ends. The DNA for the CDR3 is TGCGCCAGCAGCCAAGAATTCCCCACAGATACGCAGTATTTT. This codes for CASSQEFPTDTQYF.

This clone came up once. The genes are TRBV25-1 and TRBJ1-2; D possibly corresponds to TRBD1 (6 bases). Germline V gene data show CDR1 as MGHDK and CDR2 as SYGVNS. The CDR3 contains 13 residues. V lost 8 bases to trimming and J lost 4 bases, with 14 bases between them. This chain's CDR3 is CASRGQPAYGYTF. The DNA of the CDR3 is TGTGCCAGCCGGGGACAACCAGCCTATGGCTACACCTTC.

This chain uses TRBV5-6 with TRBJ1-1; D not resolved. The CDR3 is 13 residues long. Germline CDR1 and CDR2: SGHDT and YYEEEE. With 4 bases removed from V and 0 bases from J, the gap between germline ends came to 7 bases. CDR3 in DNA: TGTGCCAGCAGCCCGATTATGAACACTGAAGCTTTCTTT. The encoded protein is CASSPIMNTEAFF.

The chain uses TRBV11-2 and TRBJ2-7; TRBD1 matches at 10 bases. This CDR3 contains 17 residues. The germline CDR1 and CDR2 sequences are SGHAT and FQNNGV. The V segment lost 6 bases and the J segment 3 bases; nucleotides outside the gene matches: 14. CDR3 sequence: CASRFGTGDQIGYEQYF. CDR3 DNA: TGTGCCAGCAGGTTCGGGACAGGGGACCAAATTGGCTACGAGCAGTACTTC.

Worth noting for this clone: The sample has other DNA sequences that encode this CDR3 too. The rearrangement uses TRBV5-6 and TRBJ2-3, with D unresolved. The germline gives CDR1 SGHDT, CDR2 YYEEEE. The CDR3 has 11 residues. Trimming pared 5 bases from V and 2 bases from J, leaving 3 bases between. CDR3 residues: CASSYTDTQYF. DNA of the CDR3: TGTGCCAGCAGTTACACAGATACGCAGTATTTT.

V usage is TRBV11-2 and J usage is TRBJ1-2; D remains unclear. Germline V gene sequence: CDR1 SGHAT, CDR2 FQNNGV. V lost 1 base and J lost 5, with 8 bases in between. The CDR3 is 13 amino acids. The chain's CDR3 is CASSLGPVYGYTF. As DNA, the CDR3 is TGTGCCAGCAGCTTAGGTCCCGTTTATGGCTACACCTTC.

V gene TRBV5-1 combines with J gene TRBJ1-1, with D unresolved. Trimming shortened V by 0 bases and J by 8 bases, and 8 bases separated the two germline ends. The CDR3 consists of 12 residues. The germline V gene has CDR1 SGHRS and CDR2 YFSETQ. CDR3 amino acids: CASSLGFGEAFF. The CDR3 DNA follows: TGCGCCAGCAGCTTGGGTTTTGGAGAAGCTTTCTTT.

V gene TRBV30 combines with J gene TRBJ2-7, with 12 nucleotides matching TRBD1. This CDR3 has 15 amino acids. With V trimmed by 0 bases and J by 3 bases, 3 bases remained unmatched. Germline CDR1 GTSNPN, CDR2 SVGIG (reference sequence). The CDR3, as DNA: TGTGCCTGGAGTGTAGGGACAGGGGGCATCTACGAGCAGTACTTC. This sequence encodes CAWSVGTGGIYEQYF.

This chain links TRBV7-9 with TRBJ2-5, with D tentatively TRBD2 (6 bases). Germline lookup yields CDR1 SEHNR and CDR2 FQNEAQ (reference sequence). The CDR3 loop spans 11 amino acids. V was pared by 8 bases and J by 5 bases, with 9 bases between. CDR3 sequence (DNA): TGTGCCAGCCTGGGGAGGGAGACCCAGTACTTC. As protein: CASLGRETQYF.

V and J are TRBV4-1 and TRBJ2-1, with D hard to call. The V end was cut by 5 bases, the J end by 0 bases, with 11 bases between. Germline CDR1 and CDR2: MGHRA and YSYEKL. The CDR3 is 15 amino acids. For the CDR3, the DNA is TGCGCCAGCAGCGACACAGTGAGCTCCTACAATGAGCAGTTCTTC. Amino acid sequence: CASSDTVSSYNEQFF.

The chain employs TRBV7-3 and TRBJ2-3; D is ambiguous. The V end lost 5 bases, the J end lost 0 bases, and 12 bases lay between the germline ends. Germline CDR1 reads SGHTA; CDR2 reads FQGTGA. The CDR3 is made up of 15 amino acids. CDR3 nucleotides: TGTGCCAGCAGCCCCTTTGGGTCTAGCACAGATACGCAGTATTTT. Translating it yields CASSPFGSSTDTQYF.

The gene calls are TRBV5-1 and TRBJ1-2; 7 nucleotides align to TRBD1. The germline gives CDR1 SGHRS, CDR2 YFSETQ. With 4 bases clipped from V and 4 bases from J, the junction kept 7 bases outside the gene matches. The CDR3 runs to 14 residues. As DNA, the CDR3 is TGCGCCAGCAGCCCGAGACAGGGAGGCTATGGCTACACCTTC. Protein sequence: CASSPRQGGYGYTF. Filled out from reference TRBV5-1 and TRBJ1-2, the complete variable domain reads KAGVTQTPRYLIKTRGQQVTLSCSPISGHRSVSWYQQTPGQGLQFLFEYFSETQRNKGNFPGRFSGRQFSNSRSEMNVSTLELGDSALYLCASSPRQGGYGYTFGSGTRLTVV.

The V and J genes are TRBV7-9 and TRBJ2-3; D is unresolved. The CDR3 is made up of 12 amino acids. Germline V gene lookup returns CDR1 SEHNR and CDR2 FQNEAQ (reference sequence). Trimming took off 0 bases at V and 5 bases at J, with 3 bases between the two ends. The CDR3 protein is CASSLAEDTQYF. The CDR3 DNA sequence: TGTGCCAGCAGCTTAGCCGAAGATACGCAGTATTTT.

CDR3 bases: TGTGCCAGCAGGTCGGACACCTATGGCTACACCTTC. It encodes CASRSDTYGYTF. The rearrangement joins TRBV6-1 to TRBJ1-2; a possible D gene is TRBD1 (5 bases). Between the trimmed V and J ends, which lost 6 bases and 4 bases, there was a span of 9 bases. This CDR3 spans 12 amino acids. Germline V gene lookup returns CDR1 MNHNS and CDR2 SASEGT.

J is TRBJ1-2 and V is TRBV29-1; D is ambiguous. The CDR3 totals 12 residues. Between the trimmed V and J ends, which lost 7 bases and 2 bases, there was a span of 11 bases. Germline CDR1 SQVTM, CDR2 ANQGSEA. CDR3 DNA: TGCAGCGCCGCAGGTGGGAACTATGGCTACACCTTC. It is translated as CSAAGGNYGYTF.

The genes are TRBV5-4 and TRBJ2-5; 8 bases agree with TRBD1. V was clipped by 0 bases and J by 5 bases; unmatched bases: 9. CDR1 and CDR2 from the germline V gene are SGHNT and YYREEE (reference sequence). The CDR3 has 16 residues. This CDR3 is CASSLGGQGVQETQYF. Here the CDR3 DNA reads TGTGCCAGCAGCTTGGGAGGACAGGGTGTTCAGGAGACCCAGTACTTC.

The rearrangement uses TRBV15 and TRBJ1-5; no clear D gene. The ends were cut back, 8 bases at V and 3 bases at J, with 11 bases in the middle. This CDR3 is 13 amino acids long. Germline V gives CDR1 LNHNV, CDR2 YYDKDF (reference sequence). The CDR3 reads CATSLGINQPQHF. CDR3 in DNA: TGTGCCACCTCCTTGGGCATCAATCAGCCCCAGCATTTT.

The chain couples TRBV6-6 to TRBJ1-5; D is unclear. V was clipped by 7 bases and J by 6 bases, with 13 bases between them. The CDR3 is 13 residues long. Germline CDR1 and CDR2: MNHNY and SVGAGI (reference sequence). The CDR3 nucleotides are TGTGCCAGCACCCCAGCCGGGGTTCAGCCCCAGCATTTT. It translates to CASTPAGVQPQHF.

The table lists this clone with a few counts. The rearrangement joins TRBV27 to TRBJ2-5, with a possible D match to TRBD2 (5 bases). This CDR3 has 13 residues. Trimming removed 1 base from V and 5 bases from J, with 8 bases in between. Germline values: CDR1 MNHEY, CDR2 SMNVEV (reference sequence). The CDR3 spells CASSLWTGETQYF. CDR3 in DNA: TGTGCCAGCAGTTTATGGACGGGGGAGACCCAGTACTTC.